Shown below are 31 T cell receptor beta chains from a single sample sequenced in a study of T cell responses to AZD1222 COVID-19 vaccine. This table comes from immunoSEQ multiplex PCR, and its TCRdb copy is limited to in-frame clones, with some not included. The repertoire has about 60,000 clones, 85% to 90% of them found once; the top ten carry roughly 20%. The sequenced sample was peripheral blood, obtained on day 0 of AZD1222 vaccination. All receptors derive from an adult in good health.

The chain has TRBV10-2 and TRBJ1-5, with TRBD1 identical over 8 bases. The germline V gene encodes CDR1 WSHSY and CDR2 SAAADI. Unmatched junction bases numbered 5, after V lost 4 bases and J lost 6 bases. CDR3 length: 14 residues. The CDR3 here is CASSAGGRPQPQHF. CDR3 in DNA: TGCGCCAGCAGTGCAGGGGGCAGGCCTCAGCCCCAGCATTTT.

In DNA, the CDR3 is TGTGCCAGCAGTTTTTCCTTTGGGAGCGAGCAGTACTTC. Protein product: CASSFSFGSEQYF. The chain combines TRBV27 with TRBJ2-7, with D perhaps matching TRBD2 (5 bases). Germline V gives CDR1 MNHEY, CDR2 SMNVEV (reference sequence). Trimming left V 3 bases short and J 6 bases short, with 12 bases between. The CDR3 runs to 13 residues.

This clone has just a few counts. This chain joins TRBV28 and TRBJ2-7, with D perhaps matching TRBD2 (5 bases). Germline V lookup: CDR1 MDHEN, CDR2 SYDVKM. The germline V and J ends were trimmed by 2 bases and 2 bases, with 13 bases remaining between them. This CDR3 comprises 15 residues. This CDR3 is CASSLRASTTYEQYF. DNA of the CDR3: TGTGCCAGCAGTTTAAGGGCTAGCACAACCTACGAGCAGTACTTC.

The rearrangement joins TRBV11-3 to TRBJ2-2, with D perhaps matching TRBD2 (5 bases). In germline, CDR1 is SGHNT, CDR2 YENEEA. V lost 2 bases to trimming and J lost 4 bases, with 8 bases between them. The CDR3 has 14 amino acids. The DNA for the CDR3 is TGTGCCAGCAGCTTAACTAGATCCACCGGGGAGCTGTTTTTT. Its translation: CASSLTRSTGELFF.

The CDR3 here is CASSLSSRNQPQHF. In DNA, the CDR3 is TGTGCCAGCAGCTTATCTTCTCGGAATCAGCCCCAGCATTTT. The chain recombines TRBV5-6 with TRBJ1-5; no firm D call. Trimming removed 2 bases at V and 4 bases at J, with 10 bases between. The germline V gene encodes CDR1 SGHDT and CDR2 YYEEEE. The CDR3 loop spans 14 amino acids.

The rearrangement uses TRBV6-5 and TRBJ1-5; D is possibly TRBD1 (6 bases). The CDR3 is 15 residues long. Germline-derived CDR1 and CDR2 are MNHEY and SVGAGI. The germline V and J ends were trimmed by 7 bases and 0 bases, with 13 bases remaining between them. The CDR3 protein is CASIRGAPSNQPQHF. The DNA for the CDR3 is TGTGCCAGCATTCGGGGGGCCCCTAGCAATCAGCCCCAGCATTTT.

This clone was seen once. The chain links TRBV21-1 to TRBJ1-3; the table's D call, TRBD1, was not checked against the DNA. TRBV21-1 is recorded as a pseudogene. The CDR3 runs 17 residues. In nucleotides, the CDR3 is TGTGCCAGCAGCACTCAGAGCGACAGGGTCTCTGGAAACACCATATATTTT. Translated, it gives CASSTQSDRVSGNTIYF.

This chain uses TRBV14 with TRBJ2-7; 12 bases map to TRBD2. CDR1 is SGHDN, CDR2 FVKESK, per germline. There are 18 residues in the CDR3. The V gene end was trimmed by 0 bases and the J gene end by 3 bases; junction bases not matched to a gene: 9. Written as DNA, the CDR3 is TGTGCCAGCAGCCAAGATAGGACTAGCGGGGTCGCTCGCTACGAGCAGTACTTC. Its translation is CASSQDRTSGVARYEQYF.

The chain recombines TRBV4-1 with TRBJ1-5, with a possible D match to TRBD1 (5 bases). V was clipped by 3 bases and J by 6 bases, with 15 bases between them. In germline, CDR1 is MGHRA, CDR2 YSYEKL. This CDR3 comprises 15 residues. The CDR3 here is CASSHSGGGSQPQHF. In DNA, the CDR3 is TGCGCCAGCAGCCACTCTGGGGGGGGAAGTCAGCCCCAGCATTTT.

As to this clone: One end of the junction fails to match germline, which may point to a read error. The chain uses TRBV7-7 and TRBJ2-5; tentatively, D is TRBD1 (6 bases). This CDR3 has 13 residues. Germline assignment: CDR1 SSHAT and CDR2 FNYEAQ (reference sequence). The CDR3 loop reads CASSLRGKETQYF. CDR3 sequence (DNA): TGTGCTAGCAGCTTAAGGGGGAAGGAGACCCAGTACTTC. Variable domain in full (rest from reference TRBV7-7 and TRBJ2-5): GAGVSQSPRYKVTKRGQDVTLRCDPISSHATLYWYQQALGQGPEFLTYFNYEAQPDKSGLPSDRFSAERPEGSISTLTIQRTEQRDSAMYRCASSLRGKETQYFGPGTRLLVL.

This sequence joins TRBV9 and TRBJ1-6, with D possibly being TRBD1 (6 bases). The V and J ends lost 3 bases and 10 bases respectively, with 14 bases between them. The CDR3 spans 14 residues. Germline CDR1 SGDLS, CDR2 YYNGEE. CDR3 protein: CASSAYRDQSPLHF. The CDR3 nucleotides are TGTGCCAGCAGCGCCTACAGGGATCAGTCACCCCTCCACTTT.

The rearrangement joins TRBV6-5 to TRBJ1-3, with D unresolved. With 2 bases removed from V and 0 bases from J, the gap between germline ends came to 11 bases. This CDR3 is 16 amino acids long. CDR1 is MNHEY and CDR2 is SVGAGI in the germline V gene. CDR3 residues: CASSYATSNSGNTIYF. Written as DNA, the CDR3 is TGTGCCAGCAGTTACGCAACCTCGAACTCTGGAAACACCATATATTTT.

V and J are TRBV19 and TRBJ2-1, with no clear D. V lost 7 bases to trimming and J lost 0 bases, with 10 bases between them. Per the germline V gene, CDR1 is LNHDA and CDR2 is SQIVND (reference sequence). The CDR3 is made up of 14 amino acids. CDR3 nucleotide sequence: TGTGCCAGTAAAGCCAGGAGCTCCTACAATGAGCAGTTCTTC. It yields the protein CASKARSSYNEQFF.

The chain links TRBV7-2 to TRBJ2-5, with a tentative D call TRBD2 (6 bases). This CDR3 comprises 15 residues. The germline V gene encodes CDR1 SGHTA and CDR2 FQGNSA. Between the trimmed V and J ends, which lost 4 bases and 1 base, there was a span of 13 bases. The CDR3: CASSSGAGPQETQYF. CDR3 nucleotide sequence: TGTGCCAGCAGCTCCGGGGCGGGGCCCCAAGAGACCCAGTACTTC.

The chain combines TRBV3-1 (or the pseudogene TRBV3-2) with TRBJ2-3, with D possibly TRBD2 on 6 matching bases. Trimming took 3 bases from V and 0 from J, leaving 10 bases between them. Germline assignment: CDR1 LGHDT and CDR2 YNNKEL (reference sequence). This CDR3 contains 15 residues. In nucleotides, the CDR3 is TGTGCCAGCAGCCAGGTAGCGGCTAGCACAGATACGCAGTATTTT. Translation: CASSQVAASTDTQYF.

The chain uses TRBV12-5 and TRBJ1-1; D not certain. The germline V and J ends were trimmed by 1 base and 0 bases, with 9 bases remaining between them. The length of the CDR3 is 15 residues. Germline V gene lookup returns CDR1 LGHNT and CDR2 FRNRAP. The CDR3 protein is CASGLGRMMNTEAFF. The CDR3 bases are TGTGCTAGTGGTTTGGGACGGATGATGAACACTGAAGCTTTCTTT.

This sequence joins TRBV6-1 and TRBJ1-5; D not resolved. From germline, CDR1 is MNHNS and CDR2 SASEGT. The CDR3 covers 12 residues. Trimming cost V 6 bases and J 7 bases, with 10 bases left between them. CDR3 sequence: CASRSIIQPQHF. The CDR3 region has the DNA TGTGCCAGCAGATCTATTATACAGCCCCAGCATTTT.

The rearrangement uses TRBV7-2 and TRBJ2-3; 7 bases match TRBD2. Germline V gene lookup returns CDR1 SGHTA and CDR2 FQGNSA. Trimming at V came to 6 bases and at J to 3 bases, leaving 9 bases not matched to a gene. CDR3 length equals 15 residues. As DNA, the CDR3 is TGTGCCAGCAGACCTCCCGGGGGAGGGACAGATACGCAGTATTTT. This encodes CASRPPGGGTDTQYF.

The chain couples TRBV29-1 to TRBJ2-6, with TRBD1 as a possible D gene (5 bases). CDR3 size: 13 residues. Germline values: CDR1 SQVTM, CDR2 ANQGSEA. V was trimmed by 4 bases and J by 2 bases, leaving 6 bases between them. In nucleotides, the CDR3 is TGCAGCGTTGGGGGCACTGGGGCCAACGTCCTGACTTTC. Its translation is CSVGGTGANVLTF.

The chain uses TRBV9 and TRBJ2-5; 13 bases match TRBD2. CDR1 and CDR2 (germline): SGDLS, YYNGEE. The CDR3 loop spans 16 amino acids. J lost 8 bases, V lost 4 bases, and 11 bases had no gene match. DNA for the CDR3: TGTGCCAGCAGCCCCCGGACTAGCGGGGGCCCCAGAACCCAGTACTTC. It translates to CASSPRTSGGPRTQYF. Based on the CDR3 plus reference TRBV9 and TRBJ2-5, the full variable domain is DSGVTQTPKHLITATGQRVTLRCSPRSGDLSVYWYQQSLDQGLQFLIQYYNGEERAKGNILERFSAQQFPDLHSELNLSSLELGDSALYFCASSPRTSGGPRTQYFGPGTRLLVL.

In its sample, this clone was seen a few times. V and J are TRBV3-1 (or the pseudogene TRBV3-2) and TRBJ2-7; 8 nucleotides align to TRBD2. This CDR3 is built from 17 residues. The ends lost 2 bases at V and 6 bases at J; junction bases unmatched: 15. The germline V gene encodes CDR1 LGHDT and CDR2 YNNKEL (reference sequence). The CDR3 region is CASSQRGAGAAFGEQYF. The CDR3 DNA sequence: TGTGCCAGCAGCCAAAGGGGAGCGGGAGCAGCGTTTGGCGAGCAGTACTTC.

This clone came up once. This rearrangement joins TRBV15 to TRBJ2-3; the D is unclear. Germline lookup yields CDR1 LNHNV and CDR2 YYDKDF (reference sequence). The CDR3 totals 13 residues. Trimming pared 3 bases from V and 5 bases from J, leaving 9 bases between. The CDR3, as DNA: TGTGCCACCAGCAGCGGCCGCTTAGATACGCAGTATTTT. It yields the protein CATSSGRLDTQYF.

This clone has a single count. The gene calls are TRBV5-1 and TRBJ1-5, with 7 bases aligning to TRBD1. CDR1 and CDR2 (germline): SGHRS, YFSETQ. Unmatched junction bases numbered 2, after V lost 0 bases and J lost 2 bases. This CDR3 has 15 amino acids. CDR3 residues: CASSLEGQGNQPQHF. CDR3 DNA: TGCGCCAGCAGCTTGGAAGGACAGGGCAATCAGCCCCAGCATTTT.

The rearrangement uses TRBV19 and TRBJ2-5; TRBD2 is a possible D gene (7 bases). This CDR3 is built from 14 residues. Trimming took off 8 bases at V and 2 bases at J, with 15 bases between the two ends. Germline CDR1 is LNHDA and CDR2 is SQIVND (reference sequence). CDR3 residues: CASSRGGLQETQYF. The CDR3 bases are TGTGCCAGTTCTAGGGGGGGGCTTCAAGAGACCCAGTACTTC.

V gene TRBV6-2 or TRBV6-3 combines with J gene TRBJ2-7; unclear D gene. The V end lost 4 bases, the J end lost 2 bases, and 9 bases lay between the germline ends. Germline V gives CDR1 MNHEY, CDR2 SVGEGT. The CDR3 has 13 amino acids. The CDR3: CASSLVRAYEQYF. CDR3 nucleotide sequence: TGTGCCAGCAGTTTGGTAAGGGCCTACGAGCAGTACTTC.

V is TRBV7-8 and J is TRBJ2-7; D may be TRBD2 (5 bases). Germline lookup yields CDR1 SGHVS and CDR2 FQNEAQ. The CDR3 runs 14 residues. Trimming left V 2 bases short and J 3 bases short, with 11 bases between. CDR3 in DNA: TGTGCCAGCAGCTTATCGGGGTCGATCTACGAGCAGTACTTC. Translation gives CASSLSGSIYEQYF.

V is TRBV30 and J is TRBJ2-7; D not certain. The germline V gene encodes CDR1 GTSNPN and CDR2 SVGIG (reference sequence). Trimming shortened V by 2 bases and J by 8 bases, and 10 bases separated the two germline ends. The CDR3 runs 11 residues. CDR3: CAWSFLGQQYF. The CDR3 nucleotides are TGTGCCTGGAGTTTCCTTGGACAGCAGTACTTC.

The chain employs TRBV6-5 and TRBJ2-7, with 7 bases lining up with TRBD1. Trimming cost V 5 bases and J 4 bases; bases outside gene matches: 11. CDR1 and CDR2 (germline): MNHEY, SVGAGI. The CDR3 runs to 15 residues. The CDR3 DNA reads TGTGCCAGCAGTCGACCCGGGACAGCGACGTACGAGCAGTACTTC. Its translation: CASSRPGTATYEQYF.

This clone is termed large (0.1 to 1%). J is TRBJ2-7 and V is TRBV27; D is possibly TRBD1 (5 bases). Trimming pared 10 bases from V and 0 bases from J, leaving 10 bases between. Germline V gives CDR1 MNHEY, CDR2 SMNVEV (reference sequence). The CDR3 is 12 residues long. The CDR3 nucleotides read TGTGCCACCAAGGGGTACTCCTACGAGCAGTACTTC. The encoded protein is CATKGYSYEQYF.

V and J are TRBV3-1 (or the pseudogene TRBV3-2) and TRBJ1-1; TRBD1 matches 10 bases. The germline V gene has CDR1 LGHDT and CDR2 YNNKEL (reference sequence). CDR3 length: 15 amino acids. Losses at the gene ends were 3 bases for V and 11 bases for J; bases not matched to a gene: 12. The CDR3, as DNA: TGTGCCAGCAGCCAGAGGTTGGGGACAGGGGAGTCTGCTTTCTTT. Its protein is CASSQRLGTGESAFF.

The chain links TRBV28 to TRBJ1-5; D remains unclear. Deletions cut 2 bases from V and 0 bases from J, with 8 bases between. This CDR3 contains 15 residues. Per the germline V gene, CDR1 is MDHEN and CDR2 is SYDVKM. The CDR3 spells CASSLGGYSNQPQHF. Written as DNA, the CDR3 is TGTGCCAGCAGTTTAGGTGGTTATAGCAATCAGCCCCAGCATTTT. The full variable domain, its missing parts supplied by reference TRBV28 and TRBJ1-5, is DVKVTQSSRYLVKRTGEKVFLECVQDMDHENMFWYRQDPGLGLRLIYFSYDVKMKEKGDIPEGYSVSREKKERFSLILESASTNQTSMYLCASSLGGYSNQPQHFGDGTRLSIL.